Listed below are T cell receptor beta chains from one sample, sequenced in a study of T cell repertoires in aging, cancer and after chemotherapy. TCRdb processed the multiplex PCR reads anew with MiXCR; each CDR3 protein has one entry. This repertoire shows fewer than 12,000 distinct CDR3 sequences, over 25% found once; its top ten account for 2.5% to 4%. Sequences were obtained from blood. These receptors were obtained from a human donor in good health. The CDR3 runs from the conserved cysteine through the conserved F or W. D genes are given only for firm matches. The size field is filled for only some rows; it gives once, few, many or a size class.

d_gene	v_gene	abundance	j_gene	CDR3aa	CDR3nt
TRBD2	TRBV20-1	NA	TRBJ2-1	CSAPLPPAGGRDEQFF	TGCAGTGCTCCCCTCCCCCCAGCGGGGGGGCGGGATGAGCAGTTCTTC
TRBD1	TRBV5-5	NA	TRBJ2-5	CASSLTDRALETQYF	TGTGCCAGCAGCTTGACGGACAGGGCTCTCGAGACCCAGTACTTC
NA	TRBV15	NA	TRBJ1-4	CATSRDRWGANEKLFF	TGTGCCACCAGCAGAGATCGATGGGGCGCGAATGAAAAACTGTTTTTT
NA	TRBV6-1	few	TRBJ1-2	CASSLPWDVYGYTF	TGTGCCAGCAGCCTCCCATGGGACGTCTATGGCTACACCTTC
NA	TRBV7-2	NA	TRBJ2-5	CASGVKETQYF	TGTGCCAGCGGGGTGAAAGAGACCCAGTACTTC
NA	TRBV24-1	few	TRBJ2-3	CATSDSRDEADTQYF	TGTGCCACCAGTGATTCGCGGGACGAAGCAGATACGCAGTATTTT
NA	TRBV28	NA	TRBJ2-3	CASSLSGASRGDTQYF	TGTGCCAGCAGTTTATCAGGGGCTTCAAGGGGAGATACGCAGTATTTT
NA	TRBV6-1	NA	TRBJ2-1	CASRLTPGPGNRANEQFF	TGTGCCAGCAGGCTCACCCCCGGGCCCGGGAACCGGGCGAATGAGCAGTTCTTC
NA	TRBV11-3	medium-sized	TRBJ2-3	CASGLGFGGGVADTQYF	TGTGCCAGCGGACTTGGATTTGGAGGGGGGGTGGCAGATACGCAGTATTTT
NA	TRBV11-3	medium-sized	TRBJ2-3	CASSLDRGGGVQYF	TGTGCCAGCAGCTTAGATCGAGGTGGGGGAGTGCAGTATTTT
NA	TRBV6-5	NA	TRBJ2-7	CAISETRGDPGEQYF	TGTGCCATCAGTGAAACCAGGGGAGACCCGGGGGAGCAGTACTTC